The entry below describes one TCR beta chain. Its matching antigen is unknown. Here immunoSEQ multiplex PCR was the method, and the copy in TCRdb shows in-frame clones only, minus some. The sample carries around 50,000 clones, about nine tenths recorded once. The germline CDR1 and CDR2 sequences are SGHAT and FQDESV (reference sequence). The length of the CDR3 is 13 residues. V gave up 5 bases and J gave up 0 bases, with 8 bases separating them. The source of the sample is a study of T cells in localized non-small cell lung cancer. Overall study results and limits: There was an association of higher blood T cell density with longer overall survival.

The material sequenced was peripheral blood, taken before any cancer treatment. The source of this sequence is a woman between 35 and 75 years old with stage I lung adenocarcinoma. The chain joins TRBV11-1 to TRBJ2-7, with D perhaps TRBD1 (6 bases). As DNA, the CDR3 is TGTGCCAGCAGCAGACAGGCCTCCTACGAGCAGTACTTC. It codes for CASSRQASYEQYF.